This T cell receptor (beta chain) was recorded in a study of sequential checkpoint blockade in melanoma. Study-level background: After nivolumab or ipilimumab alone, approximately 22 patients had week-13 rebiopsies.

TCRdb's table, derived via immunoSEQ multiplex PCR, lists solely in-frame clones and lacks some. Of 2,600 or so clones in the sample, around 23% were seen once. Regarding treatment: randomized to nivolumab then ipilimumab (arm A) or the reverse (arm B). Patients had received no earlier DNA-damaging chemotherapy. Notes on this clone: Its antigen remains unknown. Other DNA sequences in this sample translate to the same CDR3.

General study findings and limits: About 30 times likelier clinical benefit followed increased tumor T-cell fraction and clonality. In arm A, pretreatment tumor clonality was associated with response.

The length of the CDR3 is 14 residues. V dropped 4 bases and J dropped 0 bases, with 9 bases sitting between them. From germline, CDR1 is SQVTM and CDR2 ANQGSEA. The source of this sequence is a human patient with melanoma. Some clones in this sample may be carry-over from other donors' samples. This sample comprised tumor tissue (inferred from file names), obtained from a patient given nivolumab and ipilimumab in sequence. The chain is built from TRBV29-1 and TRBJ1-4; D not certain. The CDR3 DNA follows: TGCAGCGTTGGTGGGCTTGCAACTAATGAAAAACTGTTTTTT. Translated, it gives CSVGGLATNEKLFF.